One sample yielded the 27 T cell receptor beta chains listed below, sequenced in a study of technical replicates of blood from several donors (dated by TCRdb to 2015 to 2018). Receptors were amplified or captured by the immunoSEQ multiplex PCR assay. Imported from immuneACCESS, the table was reduced by TCRdb to in-frame sequences with V and J called. These copies leave out some clones; in studies compared against another copy, an unresolved V gene accounts for under half, and the cause of the remainder is not known. The sample table shows tens of thousands of clones, and roughly 96% are seen once. The top ten constitute about 0.25% of the sample. Sequencing was performed on T cells isolated from PBMCs. These receptor sequences come from a human donor in good health.

The chain recombines TRBV5-4 with TRBJ2-7; TRBD1 matches at 8 bases. The CDR3 is made up of 14 amino acids. Germline trimming cut 2 bases from V and 6 bases from J; bases unmatched to any gene: 7. Germline CDR1 and CDR2: SGHNT and YYREEE (reference sequence). CDR3 bases: TGTGCCAGCAGCTTCGACAGGGGAGGCGGCGAGCAGTACTTC. It encodes CASSFDRGGGEQYF.

The chain recombines TRBV7-2 with TRBJ1-6; 7 positions agree with TRBD1. The CDR3 runs to 14 residues. The germline V gene encodes CDR1 SGHTA and CDR2 FQGNSA. V lost 8 bases to trimming and J lost 7 bases; unmatched junction nucleotides: 8. CDR3 DNA sequence: TGTGCCAGCTGCAACAGGGGAAAGAATTCACCCCTCCACTTT. This translates into CASCNRGKNSPLHF.

The V call is TRBV11-2, the J call TRBJ2-1; TRBD2 might be the D (6 bases). The germline V gene has CDR1 SGHAT and CDR2 FQNNGV. This CDR3 comprises 19 residues. Trimming stripped 5 bases from V and 2 bases from J, with 25 bases between. Here the CDR3 reads CASSPEIPGAKSAYNEQFF. The CDR3 nucleotides read TGTGCCAGCAGCCCCGAGATTCCGGGAGCGAAAAGTGCCTACAATGAGCAGTTCTTC.

The chain uses TRBV6-5 and TRBJ1-1; 8 bases map to TRBD1. Trimming cost V 5 bases and J 2 bases; bases outside gene matches: 7. The germline gives CDR1 MNHEY, CDR2 SVGAGI. The CDR3 totals 15 residues. The CDR3 protein is CASSPKTGVNTEAFF. Here the CDR3 DNA reads TGTGCCAGCAGTCCAAAGACAGGGGTTAACACTGAAGCTTTCTTT.

The chain employs TRBV9 and TRBJ2-7; the D is unclear. The ends were cut back, 1 base at V and 7 bases at J, with 9 bases in the middle. The CDR3 runs to 12 residues. Germline V gene lookup returns CDR1 SGDLS and CDR2 YYNGEE. The CDR3: CASSVTDGEQYF. CDR3 DNA: TGTGCCAGCAGCGTAACTGACGGGGAGCAGTACTTC.

V usage is TRBV6-4 and J usage is TRBJ2-7; no clear D gene. The CDR3 runs 12 residues. Germline values: CDR1 MRHNA, CDR2 SNTAGT. V was pared by 3 bases and J by 2 bases, with 5 bases between. The CDR3 DNA follows: TGTGCCAGCAGTGAATTTACCTACGAGCAGTACTTC. It yields the protein CASSEFTYEQYF.

The chain carries TRBV4-1 and TRBJ2-1, with a possible D match to TRBD1 (5 bases). Germline assignment: CDR1 MGHRA and CDR2 YSYEKL. Trimming removed 1 base at V and 5 bases at J, with 9 bases between. CDR3 length: 14 amino acids. CDR3 amino acids: CASSQVGRDNEQFF. The CDR3 DNA sequence: TGCGCCAGCAGCCAAGTTGGCAGGGACAATGAGCAGTTCTTC.

The chain recombines TRBV29-1 with TRBJ1-2; TRBD1 agrees at 9 bases. CDR1 and CDR2 from the germline V gene are SQVTM and ANQGSEA. The V segment lost 7 bases and the J segment 8 bases; nucleotides outside the gene matches: 17. The CDR3 has 15 amino acids. The CDR3 nucleotides are TGCAGCGCTTACACCGGGACAGGGAGGATGGGGGGCTACACCTTC. Protein: CSAYTGTGRMGGYTF.

This clone was recorded only once. The CDR3, as DNA: TGTGCCAGCAGCAGGGACATTATCCATGAGCAGTTCTTC. Residues: CASSRDIIHEQFF. The J gene is TRBJ2-1, the V gene TRBV9; possible D gene TRBD1, 6 bases. Germline V gene sequence: CDR1 SGDLS, CDR2 YYNGEE. The CDR3 covers 13 residues. V was shortened by 4 bases and J by 8 bases, with 13 bases between the two germline ends.

The chain has TRBV5-1 and TRBJ2-7; 10 bases fit TRBD1. J was trimmed by 6 bases and V by 4 bases; bases with no gene match: 7. The germline CDR1 and CDR2 sequences are SGHRS and YFSETQ. The CDR3 spans 14 residues. The CDR3, as DNA: TGCGCCAGCAGCGTGGGACAGGGGTGGGTCGAGCAGTACTTC. It codes for CASSVGQGWVEQYF.

This clone was observed once. The CDR3 nucleotides are TGCGCCAGCAGTGAGTCTATGGGGCGCATGCACGAGCAGTACTTC. As protein: CASSESMGRMHEQYF. The chain couples TRBV10-1 to TRBJ2-7; weak D call: TRBD1 (5 bases). The V end lost 0 bases, the J end lost 5 bases, and 14 bases lay between the germline ends. The CDR3 runs to 15 residues. Germline CDR1 WNHNN, CDR2 SYGVQD (reference sequence).

The chain uses TRBV13 and TRBJ2-5; 7 bases align to TRBD2. The CDR3 runs 15 residues. V shed 5 bases and J 3 bases; nucleotides not matched to a gene: 9. The germline V gene has CDR1 PRHDT and CDR2 FYEKMQ (reference sequence). CDR3 DNA sequence: TGTGCCAGCAGCCCGAGGCGGGGGACTGAAGAGACCCAGTACTTC. Amino acids: CASSPRRGTEETQYF.

The V and J genes are TRBV11-2 and TRBJ2-1; D perhaps matches TRBD1 (6 bases). The germline V and J ends were trimmed by 2 bases and 7 bases, with 15 bases remaining between them. Germline CDR1 SGHAT, CDR2 FQNNGV. The CDR3 runs 15 residues. CDR3 region: CASSLLQGIKNEQFF. As DNA, the CDR3 is TGTGCCAGCAGCTTACTACAGGGTATTAAGAATGAGCAGTTCTTC.

V is TRBV19 and J is TRBJ2-7; D possibly corresponds to TRBD2 (6 bases). The CDR3 runs 14 residues. The ends were cut back, 3 bases at V and 3 bases at J, with 12 bases in the middle. Germline-derived CDR1 and CDR2 are LNHDA and SQIVND (reference sequence). The CDR3 nucleotides read TGTGCCAGTAGTATTAACGGACTAAACTACGAGCAGTACTTC. Its protein is CASSINGLNYEQYF.

The J gene is TRBJ1-3, the V gene TRBV5-1; perhaps TRBD1 as D (6 bases). There are 16 residues in the CDR3. In germline, CDR1 is SGHRS, CDR2 YFSETQ. V lost 3 bases and J 0 bases, leaving 13 bases between the germline ends. CDR3 sequence (DNA): TGCGCCAGCAGCTCCGGACAGACTACCTCTGGAAACACCATATATTTT. This sequence encodes CASSSGQTTSGNTIYF. Supplemented by reference TRBV5-1 and TRBJ1-3, the full variable domain reads KAGVTQTPRYLIKTRGQQVTLSCSPISGHRSVSWYQQTPGQGLQFLFEYFSETQRNKGNFPGRFSGRQFSNSRSEMNVSTLELGDSALYLCASSSGQTTSGNTIYFGEGSWLTVV.

This rearrangement joins TRBV27 to TRBJ2-1, with TRBD2 matching 10 bases. With 6 bases clipped from V and 9 bases from J, the junction kept 11 bases outside the gene matches. CDR1 is MNHEY, CDR2 SMNVEV, per germline (reference sequence). The CDR3 extends over 15 amino acids. The CDR3 here is CASSQSEAGGREQFF. The CDR3 coding sequence is TGTGCCAGCAGCCAATCGGAAGCGGGGGGGCGTGAGCAGTTCTTC.

The count of this clone is one. The V call is TRBV11-2, the J call TRBJ2-7, with D maybe TRBD1 (6 bases). The CDR3 consists of 12 residues. Germline V gene data show CDR1 as SGHAT and CDR2 as FQNNGV. Trimming pared 5 bases from V and 3 bases from J, leaving 8 bases between. The CDR3 DNA is TGTGCCAGCAGCGCACAGGGCTACGAGCAGTACTTC. Translated, it gives CASSAQGYEQYF. Full variable domain (missing parts from reference TRBV11-2 and TRBJ2-7): EAGVAQSPRYKIIEKRQSVAFWCNPISGHATLYWYQQILGQGPKLLIQFQNNGVVDDSQLPKDRFSAERLKGVDSTLKIQPAKLEDSAVYLCASSAQGYEQYFGPGTRLTVT.

The rearrangement uses TRBV19 and TRBJ1-5, with 8 nucleotides matching TRBD1. The J segment lost 4 bases and the V segment lost 6 bases, leaving 5 bases of the junction unmatched. CDR3 length: 14 amino acids. From germline, CDR1 is LNHDA and CDR2 SQIVND (reference sequence). This chain's CDR3 is CASRPGQVNQPQHF. In DNA, the CDR3 is TGTGCCAGTAGGCCGGGACAGGTTAATCAGCCCCAGCATTTT. The entire variable domain, with the rest obtained from reference TRBV19 and TRBJ1-5, is as follows: DGGITQSPKYLFRKEGQNVTLSCEQNLNHDAMYWYRQDPGQGLRLIYYSQIVNDFQKGDIAEGYSVSREKKESFPLTVTSAQKNPTAFYLCASRPGQVNQPQHFGDGTRLSIL.

This sequence joins TRBV7-9 and TRBJ2-5, with 7 bases fitting TRBD2. The V and J ends lost 6 bases and 5 bases, in that order; junction bases with no gene match: 12. This CDR3 is built from 15 residues. Germline CDR1 SEHNR, CDR2 FQNEAQ (reference sequence). CDR3 nucleotides: TGTGCCAGCAGTTCCGCTGGGGGGGATCGGGAGACCCAGTACTTC. Translated: CASSSAGGDRETQYF.

The chain has TRBV4-2 and TRBJ1-4, with TRBD1 as a possible D gene (6 bases). Germline V lookup: CDR1 LGHNA, CDR2 YNFKEQ. Trimming shortened V by 0 bases and J by 10 bases, and 24 bases separated the two germline ends. The CDR3 covers 18 residues. The CDR3 region has the DNA TGTGCCAGCAGCCAAGAATCTACAGGGTCTGGCTCTCAGGGAAAACTGTTTTTT. This codes for CASSQESTGSGSQGKLFF.

V and J are TRBV9 and TRBJ1-1; possibly TRBD1 for D (5 bases). The V end lost 6 bases, the J end lost 5 bases, and 17 bases lay between the germline ends. Germline CDR1 is SGDLS and CDR2 is YYNGEE. This CDR3 is 14 amino acids long. The CDR3: CASNTGTAGTEAFF. CDR3 sequence (DNA): TGTGCCAGCAACACCGGGACGGCGGGGACTGAAGCTTTCTTT.

The chain carries TRBV9 and TRBJ2-6; D is undetermined. The CDR3 runs to 15 residues. Germline assignment: CDR1 SGDLS and CDR2 YYNGEE. V lost 6 bases, J lost 0 bases, and 10 bases lay in between. The CDR3 protein is CASNPPSSGANVLTF. As DNA, the CDR3 is TGTGCCAGCAACCCTCCTAGCTCTGGGGCCAACGTCCTGACTTTC. Together with reference TRBV9 and TRBJ2-6, the CDR3 gives the full variable domain: DSGVTQTPKHLITATGQRVTLRCSPRSGDLSVYWYQQSLDQGLQFLIQYYNGEERAKGNILERFSAQQFPDLHSELNLSSLELGDSALYFCASNPPSSGANVLTFGAGSRLTVL.

V gene TRBV6-6 combines with J gene TRBJ2-7, with D uncertain. Between the trimmed V and J ends, which lost 6 bases and 5 bases, there was a span of 20 bases. CDR1 MNHNY and CDR2 SVGAGI come from the germline V gene (reference sequence). This CDR3 has 15 residues. The CDR3 region has the DNA TGTGCCAGCAGGTCAGACCCTCGGCAGGCCCACGAGCAGTACTTC. It encodes CASRSDPRQAHEQYF.

This sequence joins TRBV7-7 and TRBJ1-3; tentative D call: TRBD1 (5 bases). With 5 bases removed from V and 3 bases from J, the gap between germline ends came to 11 bases. The CDR3 is 14 residues long. Germline values: CDR1 SSHAT, CDR2 FNYEAQ (reference sequence). The CDR3 sequence is CASSPGGVGNTIYF. The CDR3 bases are TGTGCCAGCAGCCCCGGAGGGGTTGGAAACACCATATATTTT.

The chain recombines TRBV6-1 with TRBJ1-2; D gene unclear. This CDR3 is built from 14 residues. Germline V gene data show CDR1 as MNHNS and CDR2 as SASEGT. The ends were cut back, 1 base at V and 3 bases at J, with 9 bases in the middle. The CDR3 reads CASSEVSGYYGYTF. CDR3 coding DNA: TGTGCCAGCAGTGAAGTCTCAGGATACTATGGCTACACCTTC.

The V and J genes are TRBV11-2 and TRBJ2-7; TRBD1 matches 8 bases. This CDR3 region has 14 residues. V was pared by 5 bases and J by 1 base, with 4 bases of the junction left unmatched. Germline V gene data show CDR1 as SGHAT and CDR2 as FQNNGV. In DNA form, the CDR3 reads TGTGCCAGCAGCATTGGGACAGGATCCTACGAGCAGTACTTC. Encoded protein: CASSIGTGSYEQYF. Together with reference TRBV11-2 and TRBJ2-7, the CDR3 gives the full variable domain: EAGVAQSPRYKIIEKRQSVAFWCNPISGHATLYWYQQILGQGPKLLIQFQNNGVVDDSQLPKDRFSAERLKGVDSTLKIQPAKLEDSAVYLCASSIGTGSYEQYFGPGTRLTVT.

The rearrangement uses TRBV28 and TRBJ2-7, with TRBD2 matching over 7 bases. V trimming: 7 bases; J trimming: 2 bases; junction bases outside the gene matches: 8. This CDR3 region has 14 residues. The germline V gene encodes CDR1 MDHEN and CDR2 SYDVKM. This CDR3 reads CASTSLGRAYEQYF. The CDR3 DNA sequence: TGTGCCAGCACCTCTCTGGGGAGGGCCTACGAGCAGTACTTC.